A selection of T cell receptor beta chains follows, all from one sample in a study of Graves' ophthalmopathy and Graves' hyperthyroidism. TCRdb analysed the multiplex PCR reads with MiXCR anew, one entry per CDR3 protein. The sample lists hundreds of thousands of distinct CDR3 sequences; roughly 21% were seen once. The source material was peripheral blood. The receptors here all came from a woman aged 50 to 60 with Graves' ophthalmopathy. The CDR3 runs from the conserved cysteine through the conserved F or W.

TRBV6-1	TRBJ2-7	CASSPGGSGNYEQYF
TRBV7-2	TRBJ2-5	CASNQNYYQETQYF
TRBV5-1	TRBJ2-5	CASSLILAGGGETQYF
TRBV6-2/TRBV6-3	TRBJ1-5	CATRWVGNQPQHF
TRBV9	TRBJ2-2	CASSPDLLGGNTGELFF
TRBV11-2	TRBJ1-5	CASSHTGTGGIRQPQHF
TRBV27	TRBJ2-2	CASSYGFAGELFF
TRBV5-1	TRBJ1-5	CASSLRSGNNQPQHF
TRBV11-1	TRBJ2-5	CASILEGRKETQYF
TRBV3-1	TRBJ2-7	CASSLRTRLSLYEQYF
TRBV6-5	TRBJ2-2	CASSYLGRGTGELFF
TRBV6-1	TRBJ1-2	CASSGSRTATYGYTF
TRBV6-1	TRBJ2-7	CASKFDGRTYEQYF
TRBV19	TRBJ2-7	CATKTGIDSYEQYF
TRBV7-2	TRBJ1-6	CASSPRLGDRSPLHF
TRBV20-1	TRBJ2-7	CSAVLTSGAGGEQYF
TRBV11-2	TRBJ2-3	CASSFLQLTDTQYF
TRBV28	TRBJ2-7	CASRPLGGSSYEQYF
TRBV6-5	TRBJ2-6	CASSYTGTVSGANVLTF
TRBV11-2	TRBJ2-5	CASSPIPHQQREETQYF
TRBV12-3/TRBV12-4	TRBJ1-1	CASKKGPLEAFF
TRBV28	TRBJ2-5	CASSGRTEETQYF
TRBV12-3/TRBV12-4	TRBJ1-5	CASRLSGQPQHF
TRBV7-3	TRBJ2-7	CASSPGQGVPYEQYF
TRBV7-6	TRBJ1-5	CASSSAEGPGQPQHF
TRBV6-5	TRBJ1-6	CASSYDRRYPNSPLHF
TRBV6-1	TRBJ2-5	CASSLPGVGETQYF
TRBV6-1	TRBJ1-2	CASRMDNYGVYTF
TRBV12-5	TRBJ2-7	CASGLKIGDEQYF
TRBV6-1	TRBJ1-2	CASHRDRIPSVDGYTF
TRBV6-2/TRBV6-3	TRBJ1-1	CASSFGEGWTEAFF
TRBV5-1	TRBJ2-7	CASSLYGSYEQYF
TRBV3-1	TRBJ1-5	CASSPGQGNQPQHF
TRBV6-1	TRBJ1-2	CASRELTGAYGYTF
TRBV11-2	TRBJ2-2	CASSLVGGALGTGELFF
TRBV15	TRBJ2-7	CATSRERLALREQYF
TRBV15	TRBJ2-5	CATSRDAETQYF
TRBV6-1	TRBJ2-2	CASSRNSENTGELFF
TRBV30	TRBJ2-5	CAGTGVRETQYF
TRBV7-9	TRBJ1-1	CASSPLTGYTEAFF
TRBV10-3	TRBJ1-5	CAISDSYQPQHF
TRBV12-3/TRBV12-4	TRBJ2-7	CASRPTGGPYEQYF
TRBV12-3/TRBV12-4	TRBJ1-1	CASSLHTLNTEAFF
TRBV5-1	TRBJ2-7	CASSFDGNKGREQYF
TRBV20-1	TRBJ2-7	CSARADRGLEQYF
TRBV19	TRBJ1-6	CASRTGQGNSPLHF